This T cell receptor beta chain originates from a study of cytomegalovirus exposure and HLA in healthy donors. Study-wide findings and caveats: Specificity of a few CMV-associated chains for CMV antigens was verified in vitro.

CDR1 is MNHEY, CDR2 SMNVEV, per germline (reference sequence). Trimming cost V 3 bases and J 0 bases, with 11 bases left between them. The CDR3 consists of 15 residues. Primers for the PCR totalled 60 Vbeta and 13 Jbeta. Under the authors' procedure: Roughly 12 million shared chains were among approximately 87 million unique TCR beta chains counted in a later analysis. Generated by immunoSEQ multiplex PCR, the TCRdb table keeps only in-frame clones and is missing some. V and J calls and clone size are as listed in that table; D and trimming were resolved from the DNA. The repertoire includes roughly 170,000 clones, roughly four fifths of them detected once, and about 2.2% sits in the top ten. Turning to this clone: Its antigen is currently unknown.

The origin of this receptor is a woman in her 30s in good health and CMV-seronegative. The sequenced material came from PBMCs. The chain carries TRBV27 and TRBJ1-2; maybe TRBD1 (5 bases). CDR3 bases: TGTGCCAGCAGTTTTGGGGGGACGCCTAACTATGGCTACACCTTC. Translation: CASSFGGTPNYGYTF.